What follows are 8 T cell receptor beta chains derived from one specimen sequenced in a study of T-cell reconstitution after alpha-beta-depleted transplantation in children. Molecular barcoding with unique molecular identifiers was used for the TCRbeta library. TCRdb reprocessed the PCR reads with MiXCR, giving one entry per CDR3 protein. The data show fewer than 250,000 distinct CDR3 sequences, over 15% seen once. This specimen was PBMCs, mostly from graft donor cells, taken 360 days after TCRalphabeta/CD19-depleted stem cell transplant. These receptors were collected from a male patient aged 2-10 years who had a stem cell transplant for acute lymphoblastic leukemia, so the T cells may come from the graft donor.

This clonotype was seen many times. The chain uses TRBV9 and TRBJ2-7; 13 bases align to TRBD2. The CDR3 extends over 14 amino acids. Trimming took 4 bases from V and 6 from J; bases not matched to a gene: 4. Germline V gene lookup returns CDR1 SGDLS and CDR2 YYNGEE. CDR3 amino acids: CASSPRTSGGEQYF. CDR3 DNA: TGTGCCAGCAGCCCCCGGACTAGCGGGGGCGAGCAGTACTTC.

The chain employs TRBV7-9 and TRBJ1-3; 10 bases map to TRBD1. The length of the CDR3 is 17 residues. The germline gives CDR1 SEHNR, CDR2 FQNEAQ (reference sequence). V shed 4 bases, J shed 3 bases, and the junction held 9 bases outside the gene matches. CDR3 nucleotide sequence: TGTGCCAGCAGCTCTGGTCCCGGGACAGGGGTTGGAAACACCATATATTTT. It specifies CASSSGPGTGVGNTIYF.

The table lists this clonotype with a few counts. This rearrangement joins TRBV12-3 or TRBV12-4 to TRBJ2-2; TRBD1 might be the D (6 bases). The CDR3 covers 14 residues. V dropped 5 bases and J dropped 6 bases, with 13 bases sitting between them. In nucleotides, the CDR3 is TGTGCCAGCAGTCCCTCTGGGGGCGCCGGGGAGCTGTTTTTT. Translated: CASSPSGGAGELFF.

This clonotype has just a few counts. The CDR3: CASTEVVDGRSEQYF. In nucleotides, the CDR3 is TGCGCCAGCACCGAAGTTGTGGACGGCCGGTCCGAGCAGTACTTC. This chain joins TRBV5-1 and TRBJ2-7; D gene unclear. This CDR3 contains 15 residues. The germline gives CDR1 SGHRS, CDR2 YFSETQ. V was cut by 6 bases and J by 6 bases, with 22 bases left in between. The full variable domain, in which reference TRBV5-1 and TRBJ2-7 provide the parts outside the CDR3, is KAGVTQTPRYLIKTRGQQVTLSCSPISGHRSVSWYQQTPGQGLQFLFEYFSETQRNKGNFPGRFSGRQFSNSRSEMNVSTLELGDSALYLCASTEVVDGRSEQYFGPGTRLTVT.

The chain has TRBV12-3 or TRBV12-4 and TRBJ1-2; 7 bases line up with TRBD1. This CDR3 has 14 amino acids. After removal of 6 bases from V and 4 bases from J, the junction contained 8 bases not matched to a gene. CDR3 in DNA: TGTGCCAGCAGCGGAGATGGGACAGCCTATGGCTACACCTTC. Protein product: CASSGDGTAYGYTF.

The chain links TRBV20-1 to TRBJ1-2; D gene unclear. The CDR3 spans 11 residues. Looked up from germline, CDR1 is DFQATT and CDR2 is SNEGSKA (reference sequence). V was trimmed by 6 bases and J by 5 bases, leaving 10 bases between them. DNA of the CDR3: TGCAGTGCCCCCGGCGGGTATGGCTACACCTTC. Translation gives CSAPGGYGYTF.

The rearrangement joins TRBV27 to TRBJ2-1; 13 nucleotides line up with TRBD2. Germline V gene sequence: CDR1 MNHEY, CDR2 SMNVEV (reference sequence). The V and J ends lost 5 bases and 6 bases, in that order; junction bases with no gene match: 10. The CDR3 length is 17 residues. The CDR3 DNA sequence: TGTGCCAGCAGTCACACTAGCGGGGGGGCCTTCGGCAATGAGCAGTTCTTC. It is translated as CASSHTSGGAFGNEQFF.

This clonotype has more than one count but fewer than ten. The chain combines TRBV2 with TRBJ2-1; TRBD1 is a possible D gene (6 bases). V was shortened by 1 base and J by 9 bases, with 13 bases between the two germline ends. The germline gives CDR1 SNHLY, CDR2 FYNNEI. The length of the CDR3 is 14 residues. The CDR3 region is CASSEGRGWGEQFF. CDR3 bases: TGTGCCAGCAGTGAAGGCAGGGGCTGGGGTGAGCAGTTCTTC.